This T cell receptor (beta chain) was sequenced during a study of blood T cell repertoires in COVID-19 (TCRdb year 2020). With regard to the full study: Samples covering the acute and convalescent phases of COVID-19 were provided by collaborators in the United States, Italy and Spain. The prospective study material was composed of cDNA or gDNA derived from T cells, B-cell-depleted T cells, or PBMCs. The dataset comprised deeply sampled blood TCRbeta repertoires from subjects exposed to, actively infected with, or recovered from COVID-19. The repertoires were made available in a free public database intended to serve as a resource for research on the immune response to SARS-CoV-2. Samples came from the ongoing ImmuneRACE study (first 160 participants) plus 1,254 subjects from 6 global collaborators. Sample metadata almost always included a de-identified subject ID, COVID-19 status, age in years and sex. HLA class I and class II types, where available, came from metadata supplied by the sample provider rather than from assay-based typing. General study outcomes and caveats: Clinical and demographic metadata were provided uncurated, with the amount varying by source and participant.

Remarks on this clone: There is no known antigen for this receptor. No much larger clonotype is one base removed from it; base qualities were not supplied.

TCRbeta CDR3 regions were amplified from genomic DNA by means of the immunoSEQ Assay, a bias-controlled multiplex PCR. The paper's processing steps were these. The number of nucleated cells in each sample was estimated from the amplification of reference gene primers within the assay. Sequence reads were collapsed and filtered to measure the absolute abundance of every unique TCRbeta CDR3 rearrangement. Productive Simpson clonality was computed per sample as the square root of Simpson's diversity index over productive rearrangements. TCRdb provides this immuneACCESS table in a form limited to in-frame rearrangements. Some clones are lacking; in checked studies, under half of them reflect an unresolved V gene, and why the rest are absent is not known. The D gene and trimming were derived from the DNA, and the V and J assignments and clone size from that table. A total of about 280,000 clones appear in this sample, around nine tenths of them only once. Of the sample, around 14% is held by the ten largest clones.

One collaborating source in Seattle enrolled patients during active infection and followed them longitudinally through the course of disease. The collaborating institutions used their own protocols to collect whole blood in K2EDTA tubes. For TCRbeta analysis, collaborator samples were shipped as frozen whole blood, as isolated PBMCs, or as DNA extracted from either sample type. This TCR derives from a woman aged 70-85 years with COVID-19, enrolled during active disease. The sequenced material came from peripheral blood.

Here the CDR3 is given as CASSATSGGYNEQFF. The bases are TGCGCCAGCAGCGCTACTAGCGGGGGGTACAATGAGCAGTTCTTC. The rearrangement joined TRBV5-1 to TRBJ2-1, with TRBD2 identical over 12 junction bases. The germline V gene yields SGHRS for CDR1 and YFSETQ for CDR2. The germline V end is reduced by 4 bases and the J end by 4 bases; junction bases left unmatched: 3. The CDR3 runs 15 residues from the cysteine to the phenylalanine. Just the 45-base CDR3 DNA is kept, in frame starting at base 1.